One sample yielded the 25 T cell receptor beta chains listed below, sequenced in a study of Ad26.COV2.S vaccination and SARS-CoV-2 variants. Method: immunoSEQ multiplex PCR; TCRdb's copy keeps in-frame clones and lacks some. The sample consists of around 400,000 clones, around nine tenths of them appearing once. This sample's treatment: about 20 received Ad26.COV2.S at low or high dose, single or two shots; five or six received placebo; per-sample allocation not given. Day 63 following the first vaccine or placebo injection was when the samples were taken. The sequencing used peripheral blood, collected in a trial of Ad26.COV2.S vaccine versus placebo. The receptors were sampled from a person between 18 and 59 years old who received the Ad26.COV2.S COVID-19 vaccine or a placebo.

This chain uses TRBV30 with TRBJ1-5; 8 positions match TRBD1. The germline V gene has CDR1 GTSNPN and CDR2 SVGIG (reference sequence). There are 13 residues in the CDR3. Germline trimming cut 4 bases from V and 7 bases from J; bases unmatched to any gene: 6. Here the CDR3 reads CAWNQGAVQPQHF. The DNA for the CDR3 is TGTGCCTGGAATCAGGGGGCCGTCCAGCCCCAGCATTTT.

This chain joins TRBV7-9 and TRBJ2-7, with D perhaps being TRBD1 or TRBD2 (5 bases each). V lost 5 bases and J 5 bases, leaving 19 bases between the germline ends. CDR3 length: 15 amino acids. The V gene's germline CDR1 is SEHNR and CDR2 FQNEAQ (reference sequence). The CDR3 is CASSPPGTVIDEQYF. CDR3 nucleotides: TGTGCCAGCAGCCCCCCGGGGACGGTAATCGACGAGCAGTACTTC.

V and J are TRBV4-2 and TRBJ1-2; TRBD1 aligns across 8 bases. Germline V gives CDR1 LGHNA, CDR2 YNFKEQ. The CDR3 length is 17 residues. The V segment lost 0 bases and the J segment 1 base; nucleotides outside the gene matches: 7. The CDR3 loop is CASSQDRGTGHNYGYTF. The CDR3 nucleotides read TGTGCCAGCAGCCAAGATCGGGGGACAGGACATAACTATGGCTACACCTTC.

The chain is built from TRBV10-3 and TRBJ2-7; 12 positions agree with TRBD2. The CDR3 spans 17 residues. The V and J ends lost 5 bases and 5 bases, in that order; junction bases with no gene match: 13. The V gene's germline CDR1 is ENHRY and CDR2 SYGVKD. CDR3 bases: TGTGCCATCAGTCCTCAAGCCCTAGCGGGAGGGATCGACGAGCAGTACTTC. Translated: CAISPQALAGGIDEQYF.

This clone was observed a handful of times. The chain is built from TRBV3-1 (or the pseudogene TRBV3-2) and TRBJ1-2; D is perhaps TRBD1 (5 bases). The germline V gene has CDR1 LGHDT and CDR2 YNNKEL (reference sequence). Between the trimmed V and J ends, which lost 2 bases and 7 bases, there was a span of 20 bases. The CDR3 loop spans 16 amino acids. The CDR3 sequence: CASSQHPLAGKLGYTF. CDR3 bases: TGTGCCAGCAGCCAACACCCCCTCGCAGGGAAACTTGGCTACACCTTC.

The CDR3 DNA reads as TGTGCCTGGAGTCCCCAGGGGGGTCGCCCTGAAGCTTTCTTT. It translates to CAWSPQGGRPEAFF. This rearrangement joins TRBV30 to TRBJ1-1; 7 bases agree with TRBD1. Germline CDR1 and CDR2: GTSNPN and SVGIG (reference sequence). The CDR3 extends over 14 amino acids. Trimming removed 2 bases from V and 6 bases from J; junction bases left unmatched: 9.

The V gene is TRBV14, the J gene TRBJ2-1; 10 nucleotides line up with TRBD2. The junction had 9 bases not matched to a gene; V was cut back by 0 bases and J by 1 base. Germline CDR1 is SGHDN and CDR2 is FVKESK. The CDR3 has 19 amino acids. CDR3 nucleotide sequence: TGTGCCAGCAGCCAAGATGTTAGGACTAGCGGTGTTTCCTACAATGAGCAGTTCTTC. Translation: CASSQDVRTSGVSYNEQFF. The full variable domain, with the rest looked up from reference TRBV14 and TRBJ2-1, is EAGVTQFPSHSVIEKGQTVTLRCDPISGHDNLYWYRRVMGKEIKFLLHFVKESKQDESGMPNNRFLAERTGGTYSTLKVQPAELEDSGVYFCASSQDVRTSGVSYNEQFFGPGTRLTVL.

The V and J genes are TRBV7-9 and TRBJ2-5; the D is unclear. Trimming shortened V by 4 bases and J by 5 bases, and 8 bases separated the two germline ends. This CDR3 has 12 residues. Per the germline V gene, CDR1 is SEHNR and CDR2 is FQNEAQ (reference sequence). The CDR3 region is CASSYTVETQYF. The CDR3 DNA sequence: TGTGCCAGCAGCTACACTGTGGAGACCCAGTACTTC.

This chain links TRBV19 with TRBJ1-1; 9 bases map to TRBD1. The CDR3 has 17 residues. The junction had 12 bases not matched to a gene; V was cut back by 7 bases and J by 0 bases. CDR1 is LNHDA, CDR2 SQIVND, per germline (reference sequence). DNA of the CDR3: TGTGCCAGTACAAAAGCGGACAGGGGCGGCGTGAACACTGAAGCTTTCTTT. The encoded protein is CASTKADRGGVNTEAFF.

The chain carries TRBV28 and TRBJ2-3; D might be TRBD1 or TRBD2, each matching 6 bases. Trimming left V 4 bases short and J 4 bases short, with 15 bases between. The V gene's germline CDR1 is MDHEN and CDR2 SYDVKM. The CDR3 consists of 15 residues. The CDR3 DNA sequence: TGTGCCAGCAGTTCTCCAAAGGGGGGAGCAGATACGCAGTATTTT. It yields the protein CASSSPKGGADTQYF.

This chain connects TRBV4-2 to TRBJ2-2, with TRBD2 identical over 8 bases. The CDR3 has 17 residues. In germline, CDR1 is LGHNA, CDR2 YNFKEQ. J lost 4 bases, V lost 4 bases, and 11 bases had no gene match. The CDR3 here is CASSRQSGGRSTGELFF. The CDR3 nucleotides read TGTGCCAGCAGCCGCCAATCGGGGGGGCGAAGCACCGGGGAGCTGTTTTTT.

The rearrangement uses TRBV9 and TRBJ1-2; 10 bases align to TRBD1. Germline assignment: CDR1 SGDLS and CDR2 YYNGEE. The CDR3 covers 14 residues. Unmatched junction bases numbered 5, after V lost 4 bases and J lost 5 bases. This CDR3 is CASSFRDRGYGYTF. CDR3 in DNA: TGTGCCAGCAGCTTCCGGGACAGGGGTTATGGCTACACCTTC.

CDR3 DNA: TGTGCCAGCCATGGAGGGCCGGAGACAGATACGCAGTATTTT. Translating it yields CASHGGPETDTQYF. This chain uses TRBV6-5 with TRBJ2-3; maybe TRBD2 (6 bases). CDR1 is MNHEY and CDR2 is SVGAGI in the germline V gene. The V end was cut by 8 bases, the J end by 3 bases, with 15 bases between. There are 14 residues in the CDR3.

The genes are TRBV30 and TRBJ1-2; D gene unclear. The CDR3 totals 13 residues. Trimming stripped 4 bases from V and 1 base from J, with 10 bases between. Germline loops: CDR1 GTSNPN, CDR2 SVGIG (reference sequence). CDR3 protein: CAWMDFGNYGYTF. Here the CDR3 DNA reads TGTGCCTGGATGGACTTCGGTAACTATGGCTACACCTTC.

This clone was seen just once. J is TRBJ1-6 and V is TRBV9; no reliable D call. Trimming shortened V by 3 bases and J by 12 bases, and 13 bases separated the two germline ends. Germline CDR1 SGDLS, CDR2 YYNGEE. The CDR3 spans 13 residues. CDR3 sequence (DNA): TGTGCCAGCAGCGAGAGAAACAGTGGACCCCTCCACTTT. Its protein is CASSERNSGPLHF.

This chain joins TRBV9 and TRBJ2-1; 10 bases fit TRBD2. The V segment lost 4 bases and the J segment 4 bases; nucleotides outside the gene matches: 5. The germline gives CDR1 SGDLS, CDR2 YYNGEE. CDR3 length: 15 amino acids. The CDR3 bases are TGTGCCAGCAGCCCCAGCGGGAGGGCTTACAATGAGCAGTTCTTC. It encodes CASSPSGRAYNEQFF.

This chain links TRBV2 with TRBJ2-7, with D possibly being TRBD1 (5 bases). Germline CDR1 is SNHLY and CDR2 is FYNNEI. V lost 7 bases to trimming and J lost 7 bases, with 20 bases between them. The CDR3 runs to 14 residues. In DNA, the CDR3 is TGTGCCAGCACCGAAGGGGTACCTCCCGTAGAGCAGTACTTC. Translating it yields CASTEGVPPVEQYF.

The chain uses TRBV28 and TRBJ1-1, with 9 bases lining up with TRBD1. The CDR3 runs to 14 residues. V trimming: 5 bases; J trimming: 6 bases; junction bases outside the gene matches: 7. Germline V gives CDR1 MDHEN, CDR2 SYDVKM. CDR3 sequence (DNA): TGTGCCAGCAGTCAGGGACAGGGTAGGGCTGAAGCTTTCTTT. Its protein is CASSQGQGRAEAFF.

This rearrangement joins TRBV5-1 to TRBJ1-2, with D maybe TRBD1 (6 bases). The germline V and J ends were trimmed by 0 bases and 8 bases, with 11 bases remaining between them. Germline V gives CDR1 SGHRS, CDR2 YFSETQ. The CDR3 extends over 13 amino acids. The CDR3 spells CASSLDRAGGYTF. The CDR3, as DNA: TGCGCCAGCAGCTTGGACAGGGCGGGGGGCTACACCTTC.

The V and J genes are TRBV6-5 and TRBJ2-2; D is perhaps TRBD2 (6 bases). CDR1 and CDR2 from the germline V gene are MNHEY and SVGAGI. This CDR3 has 14 amino acids. Trimming removed 5 bases from V and 3 bases from J, with 10 bases in between. The DNA for the CDR3 is TGTGCCAGCAGTAGTAGGGAGGACACCGGGGAGCTGTTTTTT. Translating gives CASSSREDTGELFF.

This chain uses TRBV7-9 with TRBJ1-1; D perhaps matches TRBD1 (6 bases). The CDR3 covers 13 residues. From germline, CDR1 is SEHNR and CDR2 FQNEAQ (reference sequence). V was shortened by 0 bases and J by 11 bases, with 13 bases between the two germline ends. The CDR3 loop is CASSLAGGGEAFF. CDR3 DNA: TGTGCCAGCAGCTTAGCGGGGGGCGGAGAGGCTTTCTTT.

The V gene is TRBV28, the J gene TRBJ2-7; D is unclear. V lost 3 bases to trimming and J lost 2 bases, with 14 bases between them. CDR3 length: 15 residues. Germline CDR1 MDHEN, CDR2 SYDVKM. DNA for the CDR3: TGTGCCAGCAGTTTGTCGCGAAACCTTACCTACGAGCAGTACTTC. It is translated as CASSLSRNLTYEQYF.

The V and J genes are TRBV11-3 and TRBJ2-2, with TRBD2 identical over 10 bases. J was trimmed by 4 bases and V by 2 bases; bases with no gene match: 4. This CDR3 contains 16 residues. Germline V gene sequence: CDR1 SGHNT, CDR2 YENEEA. The CDR3 loop reads CASSLFLAGVTGELFF. The CDR3 bases are TGTGCCAGCAGCTTATTCCTAGCGGGAGTCACCGGGGAGCTGTTTTTT.

This sequence joins TRBV7-3 and TRBJ2-7, with 10 bases identical to TRBD2. V was pared by 1 base and J by 2 bases, with 14 bases of the junction left unmatched. Germline loops: CDR1 SGHTA, CDR2 FQGTGA. This CDR3 comprises 19 residues. Here the CDR3 DNA reads TGTGCCAGCAGCTTAAAGTCAGGGGCTAGCGGGAGTGGGGCCTACGAGCAGTACTTC. This sequence encodes CASSLKSGASGSGAYEQYF. The full variable domain, rest sourced from reference TRBV7-3 and TRBJ2-7, is GAGVSQTPSNKVTEKGKYVELRCDPISGHTALYWYRQSLGQGPEFLIYFQGTGAADDSGLPNDRFFAVRPEGSVSTLKIQRTERGDSAVYLCASSLKSGASGSGAYEQYFGPGTRLTVT.

The chain is built from TRBV18 and TRBJ2-1; 8 bases align to TRBD2. V shed 4 bases and J 4 bases; nucleotides not matched to a gene: 6. CDR1 is KGHSH and CDR2 is LQKENI in the germline V gene. The CDR3 length is 15 residues. Written as DNA, the CDR3 is TGTGCCAGCTCACTGGCGGGAGGTTTTTACAATGAGCAGTTCTTC. The encoded protein is CASSLAGGFYNEQFF.